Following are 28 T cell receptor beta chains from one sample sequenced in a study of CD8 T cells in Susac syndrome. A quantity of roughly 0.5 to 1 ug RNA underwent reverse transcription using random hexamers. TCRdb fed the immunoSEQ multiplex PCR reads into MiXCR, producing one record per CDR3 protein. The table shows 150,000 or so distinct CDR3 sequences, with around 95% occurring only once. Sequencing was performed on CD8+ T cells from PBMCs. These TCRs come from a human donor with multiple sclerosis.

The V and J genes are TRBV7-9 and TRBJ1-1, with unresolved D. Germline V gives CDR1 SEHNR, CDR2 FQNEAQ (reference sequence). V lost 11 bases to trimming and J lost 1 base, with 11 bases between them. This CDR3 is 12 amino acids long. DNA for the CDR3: TGTGCCTCAATGACCACGAACACTGAAGCTTTCTTT. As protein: CASMTTNTEAFF.

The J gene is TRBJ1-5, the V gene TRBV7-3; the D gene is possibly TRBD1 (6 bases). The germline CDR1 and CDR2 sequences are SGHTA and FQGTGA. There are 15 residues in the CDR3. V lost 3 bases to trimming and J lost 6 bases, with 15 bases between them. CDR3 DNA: TGTGCCAGCAGCTTGGTTGGGGGGGCCGGTCAGCCCCAGCATTTT. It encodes CASSLVGGAGQPQHF.

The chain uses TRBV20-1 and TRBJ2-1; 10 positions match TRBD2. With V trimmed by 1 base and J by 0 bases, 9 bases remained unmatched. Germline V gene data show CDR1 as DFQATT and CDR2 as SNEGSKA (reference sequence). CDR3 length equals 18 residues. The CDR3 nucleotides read TGCAGTGCTAGAGGGGAACTAGCGGGGACAAGCTCCTACAATGAGCAGTTCTTC. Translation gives CSARGELAGTSSYNEQFF.

The CDR3 coding sequence is TGCAGTGCTAGAGATCGGGACCAACCAGATACGCAGTATTTT. Encoded protein: CSARDRDQPDTQYF. J is TRBJ2-3 and V is TRBV20-1; either TRBD1 or TRBD2 may supply D (5 bases each). The CDR3 spans 14 residues. The germline gives CDR1 DFQATT, CDR2 SNEGSKA (reference sequence). V shed 0 bases and J shed 4 bases, with 11 bases lying between them.

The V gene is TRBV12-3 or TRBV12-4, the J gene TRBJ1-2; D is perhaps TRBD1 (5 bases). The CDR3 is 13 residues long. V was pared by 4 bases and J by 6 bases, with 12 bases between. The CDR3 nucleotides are TGTGCCAGCAGTTCTGAAGGGACGGATGGCTACACCTTC. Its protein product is CASSSEGTDGYTF.

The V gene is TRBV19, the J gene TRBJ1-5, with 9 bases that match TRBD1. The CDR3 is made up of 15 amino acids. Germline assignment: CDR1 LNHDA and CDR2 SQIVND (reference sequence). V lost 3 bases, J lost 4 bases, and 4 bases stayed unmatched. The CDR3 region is CASSILGTGNQPQHF. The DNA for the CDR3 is TGTGCCAGTAGTATTCTAGGGACAGGGAATCAGCCCCAGCATTTT.

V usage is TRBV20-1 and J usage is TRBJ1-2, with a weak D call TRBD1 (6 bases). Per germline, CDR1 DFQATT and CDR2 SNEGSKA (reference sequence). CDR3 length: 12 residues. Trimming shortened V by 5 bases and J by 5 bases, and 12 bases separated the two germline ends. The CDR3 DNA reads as TGCAGTGCTGCTGACAGGACTTATGGCTACACCTTC. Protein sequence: CSAADRTYGYTF.

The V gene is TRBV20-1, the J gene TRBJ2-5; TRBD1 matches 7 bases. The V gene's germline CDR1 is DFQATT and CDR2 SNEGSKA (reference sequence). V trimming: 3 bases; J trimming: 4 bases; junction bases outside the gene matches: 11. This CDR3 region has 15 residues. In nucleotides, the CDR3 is TGCAGTGCTAGCCCAGACAGGGTCTCCAGAGAGACCCAGTACTTC. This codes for CSASPDRVSRETQYF.

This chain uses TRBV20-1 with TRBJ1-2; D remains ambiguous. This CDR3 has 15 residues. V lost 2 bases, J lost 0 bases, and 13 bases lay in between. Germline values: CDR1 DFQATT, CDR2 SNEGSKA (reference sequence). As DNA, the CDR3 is TGCAGTGCTAGATCTAATCAGGACGCTAACTATGGCTACACCTTC. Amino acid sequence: CSARSNQDANYGYTF.

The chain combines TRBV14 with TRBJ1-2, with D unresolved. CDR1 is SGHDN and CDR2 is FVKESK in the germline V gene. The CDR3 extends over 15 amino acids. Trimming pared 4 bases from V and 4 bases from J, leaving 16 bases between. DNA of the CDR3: TGTGCCAGCAGCCCGGACGGGATCCCTTTCTATGGCTACACCTTC. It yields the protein CASSPDGIPFYGYTF.

The chain's CDR3 is CSVEGLAGAWQTQYF. CDR3 bases: TGCAGCGTTGAAGGTCTAGCAGGGGCCTGGCAGACCCAGTACTTC. The V gene is TRBV29-1, the J gene TRBJ2-5; tentatively, D is TRBD1 (6 bases). Germline assignment: CDR1 SQVTM and CDR2 ANQGSEA. Trimming pared 1 base from V and 6 bases from J, leaving 18 bases between. The CDR3 covers 15 residues.

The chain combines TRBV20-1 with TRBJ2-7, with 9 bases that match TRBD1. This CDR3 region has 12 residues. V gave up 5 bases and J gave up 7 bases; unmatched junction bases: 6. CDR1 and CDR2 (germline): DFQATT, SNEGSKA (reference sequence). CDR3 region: CSAAGTGPEQYF. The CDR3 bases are TGCAGTGCTGCCGGGACAGGGCCGGAGCAGTACTTC.

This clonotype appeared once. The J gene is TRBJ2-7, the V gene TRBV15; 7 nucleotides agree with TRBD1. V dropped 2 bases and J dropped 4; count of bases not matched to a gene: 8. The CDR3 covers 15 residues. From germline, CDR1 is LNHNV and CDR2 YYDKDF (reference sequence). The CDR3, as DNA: TGTGCCACCAGCAGATCTCAAGACAGGGAGTACGAGCAGTACGTC. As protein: CATSRSQDREYEQYV.

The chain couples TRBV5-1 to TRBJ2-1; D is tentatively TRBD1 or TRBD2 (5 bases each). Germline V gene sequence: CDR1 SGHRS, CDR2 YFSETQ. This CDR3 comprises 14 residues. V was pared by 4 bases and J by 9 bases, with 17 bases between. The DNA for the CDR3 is TGCGCCAGCAGCGAGGGACGGCCCGGCAGTGAGCAGTTCTTC. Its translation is CASSEGRPGSEQFF. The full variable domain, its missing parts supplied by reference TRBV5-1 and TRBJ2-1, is KAGVTQTPRYLIKTRGQQVTLSCSPISGHRSVSWYQQTPGQGLQFLFEYFSETQRNKGNFPGRFSGRQFSNSRSEMNVSTLELGDSALYLCASSEGRPGSEQFFGPGTRLTVL.

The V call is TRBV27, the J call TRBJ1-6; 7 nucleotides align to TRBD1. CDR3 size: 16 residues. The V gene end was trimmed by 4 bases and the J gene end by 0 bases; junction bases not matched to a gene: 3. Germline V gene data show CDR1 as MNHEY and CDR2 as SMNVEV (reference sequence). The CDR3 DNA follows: TGTGCCAGCAGTTCGGGACAGAGCTCCTATAATTCACCCCTCCACTTT. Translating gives CASSSGQSSYNSPLHF.

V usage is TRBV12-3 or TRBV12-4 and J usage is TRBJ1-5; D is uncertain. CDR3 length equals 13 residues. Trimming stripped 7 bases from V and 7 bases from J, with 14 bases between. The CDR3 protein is CASTFGRVQPQHF. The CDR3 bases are TGTGCCAGCACCTTCGGGCGCGTCCAGCCCCAGCATTTT.

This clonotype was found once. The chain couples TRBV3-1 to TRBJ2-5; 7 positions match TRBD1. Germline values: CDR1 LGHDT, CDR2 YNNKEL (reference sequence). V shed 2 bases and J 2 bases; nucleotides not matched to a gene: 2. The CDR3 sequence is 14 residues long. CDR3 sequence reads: CASSQTGAQETQYF. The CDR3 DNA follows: TGTGCCAGCAGCCAAACAGGGGCGCAAGAGACCCAGTACTTC.

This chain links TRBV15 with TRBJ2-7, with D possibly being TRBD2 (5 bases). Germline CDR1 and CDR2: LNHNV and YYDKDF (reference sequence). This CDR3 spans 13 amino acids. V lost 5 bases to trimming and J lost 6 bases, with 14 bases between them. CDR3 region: CATSPNRGFEQYV. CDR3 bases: TGTGCCACCAGCCCGAACCGGGGTTTCGAGCAGTACGTC.

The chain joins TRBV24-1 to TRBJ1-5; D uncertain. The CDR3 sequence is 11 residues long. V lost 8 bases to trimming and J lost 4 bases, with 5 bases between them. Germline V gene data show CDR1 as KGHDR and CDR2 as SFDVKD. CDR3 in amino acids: CATKENQPQHF. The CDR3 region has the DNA TGTGCCACCAAGGAGAATCAGCCCCAGCATTTT.

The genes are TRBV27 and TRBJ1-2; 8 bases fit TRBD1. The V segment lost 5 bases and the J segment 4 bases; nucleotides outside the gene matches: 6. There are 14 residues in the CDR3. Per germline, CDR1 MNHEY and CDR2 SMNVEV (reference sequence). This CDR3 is CASSVGTGIYGYTF. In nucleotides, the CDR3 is TGTGCCAGCAGTGTCGGGACAGGAATCTATGGCTACACCTTC.

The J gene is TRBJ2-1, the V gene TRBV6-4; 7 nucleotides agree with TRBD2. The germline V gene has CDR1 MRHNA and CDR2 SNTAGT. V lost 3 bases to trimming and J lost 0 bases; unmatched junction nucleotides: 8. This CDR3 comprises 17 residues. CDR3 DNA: TGTGCCAGCAGTGAGTCTGGGACTACCAGCTCCTACAATGAGCAGTTCTTC. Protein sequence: CASSESGTTSSYNEQFF.

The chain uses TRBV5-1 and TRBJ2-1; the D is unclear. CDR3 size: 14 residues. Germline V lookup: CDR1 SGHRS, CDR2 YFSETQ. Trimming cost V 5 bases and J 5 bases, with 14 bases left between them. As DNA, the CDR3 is TGCGCCAGCAGTCCCAGGAGAGTCCACAATGAGCAGTTCTTC. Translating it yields CASSPRRVHNEQFF.

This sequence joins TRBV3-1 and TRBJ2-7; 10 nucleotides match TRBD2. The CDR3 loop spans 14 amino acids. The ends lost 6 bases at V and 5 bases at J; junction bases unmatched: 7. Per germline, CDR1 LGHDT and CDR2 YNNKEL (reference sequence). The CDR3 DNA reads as TGTGCCAGCAGTCCCGGGACTAGCGTACACGAGCAGTACTTC. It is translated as CASSPGTSVHEQYF.

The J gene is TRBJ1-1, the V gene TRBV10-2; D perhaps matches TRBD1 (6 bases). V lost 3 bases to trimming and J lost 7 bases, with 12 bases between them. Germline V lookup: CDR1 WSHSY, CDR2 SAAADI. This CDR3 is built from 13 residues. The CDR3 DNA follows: TGCGCCAGCAGTGACAACAGGGAGTTTGAAGCTTTCTTT. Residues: CASSDNREFEAFF.

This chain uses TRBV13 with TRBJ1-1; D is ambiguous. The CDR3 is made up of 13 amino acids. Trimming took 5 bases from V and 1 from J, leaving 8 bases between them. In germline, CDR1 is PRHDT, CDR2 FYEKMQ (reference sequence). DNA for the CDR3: TGTGCCAGCAGCCAACAAGAGAACACTGAAGCTTTCTTT. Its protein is CASSQQENTEAFF.

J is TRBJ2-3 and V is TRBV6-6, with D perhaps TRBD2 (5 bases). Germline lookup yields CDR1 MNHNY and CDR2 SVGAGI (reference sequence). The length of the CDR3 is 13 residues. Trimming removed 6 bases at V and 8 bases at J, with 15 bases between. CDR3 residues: CASSLRTGITQYF. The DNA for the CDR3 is TGTGCCAGCAGCCTTCGGACGGGAATTACGCAGTATTTT.

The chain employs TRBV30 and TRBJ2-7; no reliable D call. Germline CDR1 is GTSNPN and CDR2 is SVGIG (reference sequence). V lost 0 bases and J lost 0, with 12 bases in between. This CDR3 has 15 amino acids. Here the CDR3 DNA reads TGTGCCTGGAGTGTATTCCCGGTGACCTCCTACGAGCAGTACTTC. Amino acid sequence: CAWSVFPVTSYEQYF.

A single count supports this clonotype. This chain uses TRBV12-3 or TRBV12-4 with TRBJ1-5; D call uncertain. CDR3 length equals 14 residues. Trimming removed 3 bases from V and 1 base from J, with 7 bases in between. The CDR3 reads CASSLDESNQPQHF. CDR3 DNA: TGTGCCAGCAGTTTGGACGAGAGCAATCAGCCCCAGCATTTT.